Described below is a single T cell receptor (beta chain) sequence and its context. Its antigen is unknown. The data derive from a study of T cell clones after liver transplantation. For the study at large: In this trial, immunosuppression withdrawal was attempted within 2 years of liver transplant. Tolerance: complete withdrawal held at least one year, liver enzymes staying within twice normal. Blood was drawn pre-transplant, before withdrawal, and after full or failed withdrawal.

The method was immunoSEQ multiplex PCR; TCRdb's version includes in-frame clones alone and lacks a portion of them. The sample includes more than 70,000 clones, over 80% seen only once; the top ten take roughly 3%. Study conclusions and caveats: These preliminary findings come from unstandardized post-transplant sampling times.

With 4 bases removed from V and 1 base from J, the gap between germline ends came to 11 bases. Germline loops: CDR1 SGHDN, CDR2 FVKESK. The CDR3 extends over 16 amino acids. This specimen was CD4+ T cells from blood, taken at the 22-month timepoint. The rearrangement joins TRBV14 to TRBJ2-6; a weak D match, TRBD1 (5 bases). The sequence came from a human patient who received a liver transplant. Some T cells may trace back to the graft donor. The CDR3 coding sequence is TGTGCCAGCAGCCTGAGGCAGGGATCTGGGGCCAACGTCCTGACTTTC. This encodes CASSLRQGSGANVLTF.